Given below is one TCR beta chain in context. 0.5 to 1 ug RNA was reverse transcribed with random hexamers. It was immunoSEQ multiplex PCR that amplified TCR beta CDR3 across 54 Vbeta and 13 Jbeta. Each CDR3 protein gets one entry after TCRdb re-called the immunoSEQ multiplex PCR reads with MiXCR. Of around 110,000 distinct CDR3 sequences in the sample, roughly 94% were seen once. Sequencing targeted TCR beta in blood CD8+ and CD4+ T cells. The CDR3 is 15 residues long. From germline, CDR1 is SGHNT and CDR2 YYREEE (reference sequence). The V and J ends lost 0 bases and 3 bases respectively, with 9 bases between them. The sample is drawn from a study of CD8 T cells in Susac syndrome. Study at large: Among the Susac syndrome patients sequenced, 5 or 6 had active disease and fewer than 10 were in remission. Patients with Susac syndrome, at blood draw, were therapy-naive, on corticosteroids, or on intravenous immunoglobulin alone.

The V call is TRBV5-4, the J call TRBJ2-2; tentatively, D is TRBD1 (5 bases). The sample taken for sequencing was CD8+ T cells from PBMCs. The TCR sequence derives from a human donor with Susac syndrome. The CDR3 DNA follows: TGTGCCAGCAGCTTGGTAATAGGGGACACCGGGGAGCTGTTTTTT. It encodes CASSLVIGDTGELFF. The full variable domain, its missing parts supplied by reference TRBV5-4 and TRBJ2-2, is ETGVTQSPTHLIKTRGQQVTLRCSSQSGHNTVSWYQQALGQGPQFIFQYYREEENGRGNFPPRFSGLQFPNYSSELNVNALELDDSALYLCASSLVIGDTGELFFGEGSRLTVL.